The clone carrying this TCR beta chain occurred a few times. Its antigen is not known. The authors obtained over 95% purity in all sorted populations. Every isolated RNA sample was fully reverse transcribed, so sequencing captured expressed TCRB transcripts. Sequenced by immunoSEQ multiplex PCR; TCRdb stores in-frame clones only, minus some. In the table there are around 260,000 clones, 20% of which are singletons. This sample is drawn from a study of beta chain features in type 1 diabetes. Study-level background: Examination spanned around 110 million sorted cells from all samples.

Study results and limitations: Healthy donors had naive, central memory and Treg TCRB repertoires that appeared less similar than those seen among patients. There were fewer insertions and more deletions at the VDJ junctions of type 1 diabetes patients. A moderate, significant TCRB CDR3 shortening appeared in type 1 diabetes across four CD4+ subsets.

This sequence was found in a woman between 40 and 55 years old with type 1 diabetes. Sequencing was done on a sample of naive CD4+ T cells from blood.

CDR3 bases: TGTGCCAGCAGCTCTACAGGGAGGGTTTCTACAGATACGCAGTATTTT. As protein: CASSSTGRVSTDTQYF. V usage is TRBV5-4 and J usage is TRBJ2-3; D perhaps matches TRBD2 (7 bases). The CDR3 covers 16 residues. CDR1 and CDR2 (germline): SGHNT, YYREEE (reference sequence). V was pared by 3 bases and J by 3 bases, with 17 bases between.